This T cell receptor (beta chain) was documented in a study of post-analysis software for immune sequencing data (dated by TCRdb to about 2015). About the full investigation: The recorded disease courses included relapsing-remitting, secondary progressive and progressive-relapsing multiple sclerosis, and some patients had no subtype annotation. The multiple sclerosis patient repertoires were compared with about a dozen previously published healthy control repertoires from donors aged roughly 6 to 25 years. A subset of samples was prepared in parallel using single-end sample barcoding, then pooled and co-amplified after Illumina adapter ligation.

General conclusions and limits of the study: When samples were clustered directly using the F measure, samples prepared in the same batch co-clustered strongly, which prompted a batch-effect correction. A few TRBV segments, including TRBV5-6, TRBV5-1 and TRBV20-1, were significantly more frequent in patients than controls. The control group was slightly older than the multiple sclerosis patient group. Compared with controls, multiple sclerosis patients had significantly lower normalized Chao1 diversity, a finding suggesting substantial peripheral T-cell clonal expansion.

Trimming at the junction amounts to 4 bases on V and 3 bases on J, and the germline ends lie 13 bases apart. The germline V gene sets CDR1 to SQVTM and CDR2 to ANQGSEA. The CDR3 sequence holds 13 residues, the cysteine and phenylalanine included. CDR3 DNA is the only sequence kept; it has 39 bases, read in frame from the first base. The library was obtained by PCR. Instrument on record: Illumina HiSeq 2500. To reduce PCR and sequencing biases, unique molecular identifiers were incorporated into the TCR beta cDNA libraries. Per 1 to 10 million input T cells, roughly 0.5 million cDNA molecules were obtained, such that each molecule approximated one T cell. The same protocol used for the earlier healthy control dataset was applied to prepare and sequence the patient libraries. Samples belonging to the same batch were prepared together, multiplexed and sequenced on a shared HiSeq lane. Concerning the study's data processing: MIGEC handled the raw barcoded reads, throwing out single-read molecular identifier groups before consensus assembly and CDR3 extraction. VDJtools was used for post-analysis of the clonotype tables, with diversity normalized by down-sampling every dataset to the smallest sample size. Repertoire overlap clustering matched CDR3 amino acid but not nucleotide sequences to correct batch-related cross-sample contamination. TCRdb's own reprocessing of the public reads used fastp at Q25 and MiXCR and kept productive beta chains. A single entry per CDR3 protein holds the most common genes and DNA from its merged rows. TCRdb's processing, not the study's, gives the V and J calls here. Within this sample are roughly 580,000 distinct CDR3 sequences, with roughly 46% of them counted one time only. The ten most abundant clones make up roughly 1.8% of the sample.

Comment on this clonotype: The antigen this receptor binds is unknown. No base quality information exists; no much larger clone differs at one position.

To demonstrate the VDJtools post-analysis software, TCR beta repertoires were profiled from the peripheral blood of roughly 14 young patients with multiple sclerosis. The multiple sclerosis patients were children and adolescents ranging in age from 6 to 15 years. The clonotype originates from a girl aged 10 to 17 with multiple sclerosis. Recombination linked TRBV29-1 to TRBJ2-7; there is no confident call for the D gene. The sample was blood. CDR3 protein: CSVAGYDLYEQYF. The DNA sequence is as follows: TGCAGCGTTGCGGGTTATGACCTCTACGAGCAGTACTTC.